The 32 T cell receptor beta chains listed next were all sequenced from one sample in a study of shared clonotypes between healthy human individuals. Using immunoSEQ multiplex PCR, the repertoire was profiled, and TCRdb retains in-frame clones only, with some absent. The data contain about 120,000 clones, about 70% of them singletons. Sequences were obtained from memory CD8+ T cells sorted from blood. Documented subset: CD45RO+ cells pooled with CCR7-negative TemRA cells. The receptors stem from a woman aged 25 to 45 in good health.

The chain carries TRBV5-6 and TRBJ2-7; 8 positions agree with TRBD2. With V trimmed by 5 bases and J by 5 bases, 6 bases remained unmatched. Germline V gene data show CDR1 as SGHDT and CDR2 as YYEEEE. The CDR3 totals 13 residues. CDR3 bases: TGTGCCAGCAGAGTCGGGGGGGGCGACGAGCAGTACTTC. Encoded protein: CASRVGGGDEQYF.

The chain joins TRBV4-1 to TRBJ1-5; maybe TRBD1 (5 bases). V lost 4 bases to trimming and J lost 2 bases, with 15 bases between them. This CDR3 is built from 16 residues. Per germline, CDR1 MGHRA and CDR2 YSYEKL. The CDR3 DNA is TGCGCCAGCAGCCCCAACTTCGGGGGGGGCAATCAGCCCCAGCATTTT. It specifies CASSPNFGGGNQPQHF.

Ten or more counts support this clone. The genes are TRBV2 and TRBJ2-1; TRBD1 agrees at 10 bases. Germline trimming cut 5 bases from V and 0 bases from J; bases unmatched to any gene: 10. This CDR3 comprises 18 residues. Germline V gene lookup returns CDR1 SNHLY and CDR2 FYNNEI. The chain's CDR3 is CASSPGTGALSSYNEQFF. DNA for the CDR3: TGTGCCAGCAGTCCCGGGACAGGGGCCCTGAGCTCCTACAATGAGCAGTTCTTC.

This clone was picked up a small number of times. The chain has TRBV10-3 and TRBJ2-7; 7 nucleotides line up with TRBD1. After removal of 9 bases from V and 9 bases from J, the junction contained 8 bases not matched to a gene. The CDR3 has 11 residues. Germline-derived CDR1 and CDR2 are ENHRY and SYGVKD. Here the CDR3 DNA reads TGTGCCATAGAGGGACAGTTGGGGCAGTACTTC. Encoded protein: CAIEGQLGQYF.

This clone has more than one count but fewer than ten. The chain couples TRBV27 to TRBJ1-5; the D is unclear. Germline-derived CDR1 and CDR2 are MNHEY and SMNVEV (reference sequence). There are 14 residues in the CDR3. V lost 5 bases and J lost 5, with 13 bases in between. CDR3 sequence: CASSETTGYQPQHF. The CDR3 DNA is TGTGCCAGCAGTGAAACAACGGGGTATCAGCCCCAGCATTTT.

The chain joins TRBV10-2 to TRBJ1-2, with 7 bases fitting TRBD1. Unmatched junction bases numbered 4, after V lost 4 bases and J lost 8 bases. Germline lookup yields CDR1 WSHSY and CDR2 SAAADI. The CDR3 covers 12 residues. CDR3 residues: CASSGTGVGYTF. CDR3 bases: TGCGCCAGCAGTGGGACAGGTGTCGGCTACACCTTC.

The chain employs TRBV27 and TRBJ1-1; D remains unclear. The germline V and J ends were trimmed by 4 bases and 3 bases, with 12 bases remaining between them. This CDR3 has 14 amino acids. The V gene's germline CDR1 is MNHEY and CDR2 SMNVEV (reference sequence). CDR3 residues: CASSSLGGYTEAFF. The CDR3 DNA follows: TGTGCCAGCAGTTCCTTGGGAGGATACACTGAAGCTTTCTTT.

The chain combines TRBV2 with TRBJ1-1; D perhaps matches TRBD1 (6 bases). The V end was cut by 5 bases, the J end by 5 bases, with 15 bases between. CDR3 length equals 14 residues. Germline assignment: CDR1 SNHLY and CDR2 FYNNEI. The chain's CDR3 is CASSLGAGRTEAFF. CDR3 nucleotide sequence: TGTGCCAGCAGTTTGGGGGCCGGACGGACTGAAGCTTTCTTT.

The gene calls are TRBV19 and TRBJ1-4, with 10 nucleotides matching TRBD1. Trimming cost V 3 bases and J 0 bases; bases outside gene matches: 4. Per germline, CDR1 LNHDA and CDR2 SQIVND (reference sequence). The CDR3 has 17 residues. Here the CDR3 DNA reads TGTGCCAGTAGTATTAGGGGACAGGGGACAACTAATGAAAAACTGTTTTTT. Amino acid sequence: CASSIRGQGTTNEKLFF.

The gene calls are TRBV10-2 and TRBJ2-3, with 12 bases aligning to TRBD2. CDR3 length equals 20 residues. The germline gives CDR1 WSHSY, CDR2 SAAADI. J was trimmed by 1 base and V by 3 bases; bases with no gene match: 14. The CDR3 DNA is TGCGCCAGCAGTGACCTCCCCTATGGGACTAGCGGGCACCGCACAGATACGCAGTATTTT. Its translation: CASSDLPYGTSGHRTDTQYF.

The chain is built from TRBV5-1 and TRBJ2-3; the D gene is possibly TRBD2 (6 bases). Between the trimmed V and J ends, which lost 1 base and 1 base, there was a span of 10 bases. Per the germline V gene, CDR1 is SGHRS and CDR2 is YFSETQ. The CDR3 extends over 15 amino acids. CDR3: CASSLYTGGTDTQYF. The CDR3 DNA sequence: TGCGCCAGCAGCTTGTATACGGGAGGCACAGATACGCAGTATTTT.

The gene calls are TRBV19 and TRBJ2-7, with 11 bases lining up with TRBD2. Germline values: CDR1 LNHDA, CDR2 SQIVND (reference sequence). V gave up 4 bases and J gave up 3 bases; unmatched junction bases: 8. CDR3 length equals 16 residues. The CDR3 nucleotides read TGTGCCAGTAGTAACATGGGACTAGCGGAAGTCTACGAGCAGTACTTC. Translating gives CASSNMGLAEVYEQYF.

This chain links TRBV27 with TRBJ2-1; D unclear. The ends were cut back, 5 bases at V and 3 bases at J, with 5 bases in the middle. Germline CDR1 and CDR2: MNHEY and SMNVEV (reference sequence). The CDR3 contains 12 residues. CDR3 amino acids: CASSPDYNEQFF. DNA for the CDR3: TGTGCCAGCAGTCCTGACTACAATGAGCAGTTCTTC.

This clone has a count of ten or more. This chain links TRBV6-1 with TRBJ2-3; maybe TRBD1 (6 bases). The CDR3 spans 16 residues. V gave up 1 base and J gave up 2 bases, with 13 bases separating them. Germline CDR1 is MNHNS and CDR2 is SASEGT. CDR3 protein: CASSEVPGAITDTQYF. DNA for the CDR3: TGTGCCAGCAGTGAAGTCCCAGGGGCTATCACAGATACGCAGTATTTT.

This rearrangement joins TRBV5-1 to TRBJ2-6; 8 bases align to TRBD1. Germline trimming cut 1 base from V and 1 base from J; bases unmatched to any gene: 4. The CDR3 runs 17 residues. The germline CDR1 and CDR2 sequences are SGHRS and YFSETQ. CDR3 in amino acids: CASSLSGGVSGANVLTF. The DNA for the CDR3 is TGCGCCAGCAGCTTGTCAGGGGGCGTTTCTGGGGCCAACGTCCTGACTTTC.

The table lists this clone with many counts. This CDR3 is CATRTAIMNTEAFF. DNA of the CDR3: TGCGCCACTAGGACGGCTATCATGAACACTGAAGCTTTCTTT. The chain uses TRBV4-1 and TRBJ1-1; D not resolved. CDR3 size: 14 residues. Trimming removed 10 bases from V and 0 bases from J, with 15 bases in between. The germline V gene encodes CDR1 MGHRA and CDR2 YSYEKL.

V usage is TRBV15 and J usage is TRBJ2-3, with D possibly matching TRBD1 (5 bases). With 4 bases removed from V and 2 bases from J, the gap between germline ends came to 13 bases. CDR1 and CDR2 from the germline V gene are LNHNV and YYDKDF (reference sequence). The CDR3 runs 15 residues. DNA for the CDR3: TGTGCCACCAGCATGACAGTGCAGAACACAGATACGCAGTATTTT. Its protein product is CATSMTVQNTDTQYF.

This rearrangement joins TRBV5-1 to TRBJ2-6; 7 positions agree with TRBD1. CDR1 and CDR2 (germline): SGHRS, YFSETQ. After removal of 0 bases from V and 0 bases from J, the junction contained 12 bases not matched to a gene. The CDR3 is made up of 20 amino acids. CDR3 residues: CASSLEPIGQASSGANVLTF. The CDR3 DNA sequence: TGCGCCAGCAGCTTGGAGCCGATCGGACAGGCGTCCTCTGGGGCCAACGTCCTGACTTTC.

This chain joins TRBV5-1 and TRBJ2-7; 9 bases line up with TRBD2. V dropped 0 bases and J dropped 6; count of bases not matched to a gene: 4. Germline V gene data show CDR1 as SGHRS and CDR2 as YFSETQ. The CDR3 runs 14 residues. The CDR3 protein is CASSLGTSALEQYF. CDR3 DNA: TGCGCCAGCAGCTTGGGGACTAGCGCCCTCGAGCAGTACTTC.

The V gene is TRBV14, the J gene TRBJ2-7, with TRBD1 matching 7 bases. The CDR3 is 12 amino acids. Germline V gives CDR1 SGHDN, CDR2 FVKESK. The J segment lost 5 bases and the V segment lost 8 bases, leaving 6 bases of the junction unmatched. The CDR3: CASSQGTHEQYF. The CDR3 DNA is TGTGCCAGCTCACAGGGGACACACGAGCAGTACTTC.

J is TRBJ2-1 and V is TRBV29-1; 7 nucleotides line up with TRBD2. The V and J ends lost 2 bases and 5 bases, in that order; junction bases with no gene match: 9. CDR1 and CDR2 from the germline V gene are SQVTM and ANQGSEA. This CDR3 is 15 amino acids long. CDR3 in DNA: TGCAGCGTTGAAAACCCAGCGGGATATCACAATGAGCAGTTCTTC. This gives the protein CSVENPAGYHNEQFF.

The genes are TRBV19 and TRBJ1-2, with no clear D. CDR3 size: 15 residues. V was pared by 5 bases and J by 10 bases, with 23 bases between. Germline assignment: CDR1 LNHDA and CDR2 SQIVND (reference sequence). CDR3 loop: CASSAVPGLLWIYTF. The CDR3 DNA sequence: TGTGCCAGTAGTGCCGTCCCGGGTCTCTTATGGATCTACACCTTC.

In DNA form, the CDR3 reads TGTGCCAGCCACCCGGTTTACTATGGCTACACCTTC. Amino acids: CASHPVYYGYTF. The chain employs TRBV9 and TRBJ1-2; D uncertain. The V gene's germline CDR1 is SGDLS and CDR2 YYNGEE. V dropped 7 bases and J dropped 3 bases, with 10 bases sitting between them. This CDR3 is built from 12 residues. Full variable domain (outside the CDR3, taken from reference TRBV9 and TRBJ1-2): DSGVTQTPKHLITATGQRVTLRCSPRSGDLSVYWYQQSLDQGLQFLIQYYNGEERAKGNILERFSAQQFPDLHSELNLSSLELGDSALYFCASHPVYYGYTFGSGTRLTVV.

A few counts support this clone. This rearrangement joins TRBV7-2 to TRBJ2-3; D gene uncertain. In germline, CDR1 is SGHTA, CDR2 FQGNSA. The CDR3 loop spans 14 amino acids. The V and J ends lost 5 bases and 4 bases respectively, with 13 bases between them. CDR3 sequence reads: CASSPSYLADTQYF. CDR3 sequence (DNA): TGTGCCAGCAGCCCTAGTTATTTGGCAGATACGCAGTATTTT.

This clone has a single count. The chain uses TRBV29-1 and TRBJ2-2, with 10 bases matching TRBD2. This CDR3 region has 13 residues. Trimming at V came to 6 bases and at J to 5 bases, leaving 3 bases not matched to a gene. The germline V gene has CDR1 SQVTM and CDR2 ANQGSEA. CDR3 sequence reads: CSVIAGGTGELFF. DNA for the CDR3: TGCAGCGTAATAGCGGGAGGTACCGGGGAGCTGTTTTTT.

This chain links TRBV14 with TRBJ2-2, with a possible D match to TRBD2 (5 bases). The CDR3 has 15 residues. Germline-derived CDR1 and CDR2 are SGHDN and FVKESK. Trimming removed 1 base at V and 4 bases at J, with 10 bases between. The CDR3 DNA is TGTGCCAGCAGCCAAGTGGGAAGCGGCACCGGGGAGCTGTTTTTT. Protein product: CASSQVGSGTGELFF.

V is TRBV7-2 and J is TRBJ2-4, with TRBD2 matching over 13 bases. After removal of 1 base from V and 0 bases from J, the junction contained 3 bases not matched to a gene. The CDR3 is 18 amino acids. Germline loops: CDR1 SGHTA, CDR2 FQGNSA. CDR3 sequence reads: CASSLGGLAGVAKNIQYF. The CDR3 DNA reads as TGTGCCAGCAGCTTAGGAGGACTAGCGGGAGTAGCCAAAAACATTCAGTACTTC.

This clone was observed many times. This chain joins TRBV6-1 and TRBJ1-5; a weak D match, TRBD1 (6 bases). CDR1 MNHNS and CDR2 SASEGT come from the germline V gene. Trimming took off 3 bases at V and 6 bases at J, with 15 bases between the two ends. The CDR3 runs 15 residues. In nucleotides, the CDR3 is TGTGCCAGCAGTGATCCGCGGGGGGCCATTCAGCCCCAGCATTTT. The encoded protein is CASSDPRGAIQPQHF.

The chain employs TRBV18 and TRBJ1-2, with D possibly matching TRBD1 (5 bases). The CDR3 length is 14 residues. The V end lost 4 bases, the J end lost 3 bases, and 12 bases lay between the germline ends. Germline V gene sequence: CDR1 KGHSH, CDR2 LQKENI. The CDR3, as DNA: TGTGCCAGCTCACAACCGGGACTCCACTATGGCTACACCTTC. It translates to CASSQPGLHYGYTF.

This rearrangement joins TRBV7-9 to TRBJ2-7; either TRBD1 or TRBD2 may fit D (5 bases each). The germline gives CDR1 SEHNR, CDR2 FQNEAQ (reference sequence). The CDR3 consists of 14 residues. V was shortened by 1 base and J by 1 base, with 8 bases between the two germline ends. The CDR3 region has the DNA TGTGCCAGCAGCTTAGGGGACGGATCCTACGAGCAGTACTTC. It specifies CASSLGDGSYEQYF.

The chain recombines TRBV11-2 with TRBJ2-7; 7 bases map to TRBD1. The CDR3 is 15 residues long. Germline V gene sequence: CDR1 SGHAT, CDR2 FQNNGV. V dropped 5 bases and J dropped 0; count of bases not matched to a gene: 7. The CDR3 here is CASSLGTVSSYEQYF. The CDR3 coding sequence is TGTGCCAGCAGCCTTGGGACAGTCTCCTCCTACGAGCAGTACTTC. The full variable domain, its missing parts supplied by reference TRBV11-2 and TRBJ2-7, is EAGVAQSPRYKIIEKRQSVAFWCNPISGHATLYWYQQILGQGPKLLIQFQNNGVVDDSQLPKDRFSAERLKGVDSTLKIQPAKLEDSAVYLCASSLGTVSSYEQYFGPGTRLTVT.

This clone turned up a few times. The chain uses TRBV5-8 and TRBJ2-7; TRBD1 agrees at 9 bases. With 3 bases clipped from V and 2 bases from J, the junction kept 3 bases outside the gene matches. Looked up from germline, CDR1 is SGHTS and CDR2 is YDEGEE. CDR3 size: 14 residues. The CDR3: CASSWGQGTYEQYF. CDR3 sequence (DNA): TGTGCCAGCAGCTGGGGACAGGGTACCTACGAGCAGTACTTC.